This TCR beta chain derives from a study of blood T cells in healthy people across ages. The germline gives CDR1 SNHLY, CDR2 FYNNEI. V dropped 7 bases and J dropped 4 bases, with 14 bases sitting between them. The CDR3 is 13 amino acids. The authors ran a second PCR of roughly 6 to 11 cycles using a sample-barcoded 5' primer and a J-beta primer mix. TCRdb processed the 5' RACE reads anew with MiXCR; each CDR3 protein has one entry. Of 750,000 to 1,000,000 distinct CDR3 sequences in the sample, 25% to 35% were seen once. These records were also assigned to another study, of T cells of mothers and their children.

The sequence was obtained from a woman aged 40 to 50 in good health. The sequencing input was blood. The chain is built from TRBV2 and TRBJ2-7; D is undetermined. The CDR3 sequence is CASNSGRVYEQYF. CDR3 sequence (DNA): TGTGCCAGCAACTCCGGTAGGGTGTACGAGCAGTACTTC. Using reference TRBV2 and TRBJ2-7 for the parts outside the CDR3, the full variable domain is EPEVTQTPSHQVTQMGQEVILRCVPISNHLYFYWYRQILGQKVEFLVSFYNNEISEKSEIFDDQFSVERPDGSNFTLKIRSTKLEDSAMYFCASNSGRVYEQYFGPGTRLTVT.